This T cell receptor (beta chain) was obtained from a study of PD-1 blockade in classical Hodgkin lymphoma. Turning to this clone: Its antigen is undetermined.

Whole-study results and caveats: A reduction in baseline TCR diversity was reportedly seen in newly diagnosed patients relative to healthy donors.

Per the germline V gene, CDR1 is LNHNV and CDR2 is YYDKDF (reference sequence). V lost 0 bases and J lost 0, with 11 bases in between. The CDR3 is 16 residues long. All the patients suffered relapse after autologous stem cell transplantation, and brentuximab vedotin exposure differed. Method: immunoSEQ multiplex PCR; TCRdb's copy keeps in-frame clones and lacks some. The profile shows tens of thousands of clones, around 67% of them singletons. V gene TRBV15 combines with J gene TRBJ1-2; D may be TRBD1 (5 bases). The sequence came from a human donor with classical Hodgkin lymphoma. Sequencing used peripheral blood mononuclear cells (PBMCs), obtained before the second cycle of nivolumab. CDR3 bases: TGTGCCACCAGCAGAGATCCGGGGGTAACTAACTATGGCTACACCTTC. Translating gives CATSRDPGVTNYGYTF.